Listed here is a single T cell receptor (beta chain). The data belong to a study of CD8+CD57+ T cells in acquired aplastic anemia. Study-wide context: The average for DNA from sorted CD4+ and CD8+ cells was about 3.3 ug.

Profiles of TCR beta VDJ and CDR3 were generated from a genomic DNA template. TCRdb re-derived calls from the reads in MiXCR, one entry per CDR3 protein. This table has just over 400,000 distinct CDR3 sequences, around 72% appearing once. The V gene's germline CDR1 is SGHVS and CDR2 FQNEAQ. CDR3 size: 17 residues. V was cut by 5 bases and J by 5 bases, with 25 bases left in between. The chain is built from TRBV7-8 and TRBJ2-7, with D tentatively TRBD2 (6 bases). Sequenced input: sorted CD4+, CD8+, or CD8+CD57+ T cells (not recorded which) from PBMCs. The clonotype comes from a human donor in good health, serving as a control. CDR3 sequence (DNA): TGTGCCAGCAGCCTATCTGCGGGAACAGGCAGCTTCCACGAGCAGTACTTC. Its protein product is CASSLSAGTGSFHEQYF.